This T cell receptor (beta chain) stems from a study of cytomegalovirus exposure and HLA in healthy donors. Study observations and caveats: A later analysis linked a missense DCLRE1C variant to TCR beta V- and J-gene trimming.

Comments on this clone: Its matching antigen is unknown.

Researchers ran the PCR with 60 Vbeta and 13 Jbeta primers. Data came from immunoSEQ multiplex PCR; TCRdb stores just in-frame clones and leaves some out. The sample yields roughly 230,000 clones, more than 70% seen once. Germline V gene sequence: CDR1 LGHNA, CDR2 YNFKEQ. Trimming at V came to 6 bases and at J to 3 bases, leaving 3 bases not matched to a gene. This CDR3 is 13 amino acids long. The sequencing sample was made of PBMCs. This TCR derives from a boy between 10 and 17 years old in good health and CMV-seronegative. The V call is TRBV4-2, the J call TRBJ2-5; 8 bases fit TRBD2. CDR3 protein: CASSPGGKETQYF. CDR3 sequence (DNA): TGTGCCAGCAGTCCGGGGGGGAAAGAGACCCAGTACTTC.